These T cell receptor beta chains were read from a single sample in a study of shared clonotypes between healthy human individuals. TCRdb's copy holds only in-frame clones and misses some; the assay was immunoSEQ multiplex PCR. The sample records roughly 2.2 million clones, 80% to 95% being singletons. The sample was naive CD4+ T cells from PBMCs. The receptors come from a young man in good health. Some clones in this sample may be carry-over from other donors' samples. CDR3s leave out the opening cysteine and the closing phenylalanine or tryptophan.

J gene: TRBJ2-2; V gene: TRBV6-5; CDR3 protein: ASSYRDYSNTGELF
J gene: TRBJ2-5; V gene: TRBV11-1; CDR3 protein: ASSRGWQETQY
J gene: TRBJ2-7; V gene: TRBV19; CDR3 protein: ASSPSLGEQY
J gene: TRBJ1-6; V gene: TRBV7-2; CDR3 protein: ASSTVTSSPLH
J gene: TRBJ2-1; V gene: TRBV10-1; CDR3 protein: ASNPDSSGEQF
J gene: TRBJ1-3; V gene: TRBV5-1; CDR3 protein: ASSLAPGAVGNTIY
J gene: TRBJ2-7; V gene: TRBV5-4; CDR3 protein: ASSLVAASGSYEQY
J gene: TRBJ1-2; V gene: TRBV6-5; CDR3 protein: ASSRRTGGTYGYT
J gene: TRBJ2-3; V gene: TRBV7-8; CDR3 protein: ASSVLASSTDTQY
J gene: TRBJ2-1; V gene: TRBV11-1; CDR3 protein: ASSLATSSYNEQF
J gene: TRBJ1-1; V gene: TRBV9; CDR3 protein: ASSAQTGNTEAF
J gene: TRBJ2-3; V gene: TRBV2; CDR3 protein: ASGGSGTDTQY
J gene: TRBJ2-1; V gene: TRBV6-6; CDR3 protein: ASSKAGASYNEQF
J gene: TRBJ2-1; V gene: TRBV5-1; CDR3 protein: ASSFQLVDNEQF
J gene: TRBJ2-7; V gene: TRBV5-4; CDR3 protein: ASSLGQGGYEQY
J gene: TRBJ2-3; V gene: TRBV11-2; CDR3 protein: ASSLRKTGITDTQY
J gene: TRBJ2-7; V gene: TRBV6-1; CDR3 protein: ARGPWVLYEQY
J gene: TRBJ2-2; V gene: TRBV9; CDR3 protein: ASSVDISYTGELF
J gene: TRBJ2-1; V gene: TRBV5-1; CDR3 protein: ASSRGLAGGDEQF
J gene: TRBJ2-4; V gene: TRBV18; CDR3 protein: ASSPGQGDIQY
J gene: TRBJ1-6; V gene: TRBV30; CDR3 protein: AWSEGYNSPLH
J gene: TRBJ2-3; V gene: TRBV5-1; CDR3 protein: ASSLRRSSTDTQY